This T cell receptor beta chain was identified during a study of T cell repertoires in cytomegalovirus infection. As for the study in general: Carrying CMV and the relevant HLA type showed in public TCR beta signatures. Study conclusions and caveats: The response measured ex vivo was dominated by TCR beta clonotypes (HLA-C-restricted and CMV-specific).

TCRdb re-called the reads with MiXCR, one entry per CDR3 protein. The table records roughly 200,000 distinct CDR3 sequences, approximately 18% of them present only once. The CDR3 consists of 16 residues. Trimming took off 0 bases at V and 0 bases at J, with 11 bases between the two ends. The germline CDR1 and CDR2 sequences are MGHRA and YSYEKL. To note about this clonotype: As yet, its antigen is unknown.

This receptor was obtained from a human donor in good health (CMV status not recorded). Some clones in this sample may be carry-over from other donors' samples. Sequenced: CD8+ T cells from PBMCs. The genes are TRBV4-1 and TRBJ1-1; no definite D call. CDR3 nucleotides: TGCGCCAGCAGCCAAGAGGGAGCAGTCATGAACACTGAAGCTTTCTTT. This gives the protein CASSQEGAVMNTEAFF.